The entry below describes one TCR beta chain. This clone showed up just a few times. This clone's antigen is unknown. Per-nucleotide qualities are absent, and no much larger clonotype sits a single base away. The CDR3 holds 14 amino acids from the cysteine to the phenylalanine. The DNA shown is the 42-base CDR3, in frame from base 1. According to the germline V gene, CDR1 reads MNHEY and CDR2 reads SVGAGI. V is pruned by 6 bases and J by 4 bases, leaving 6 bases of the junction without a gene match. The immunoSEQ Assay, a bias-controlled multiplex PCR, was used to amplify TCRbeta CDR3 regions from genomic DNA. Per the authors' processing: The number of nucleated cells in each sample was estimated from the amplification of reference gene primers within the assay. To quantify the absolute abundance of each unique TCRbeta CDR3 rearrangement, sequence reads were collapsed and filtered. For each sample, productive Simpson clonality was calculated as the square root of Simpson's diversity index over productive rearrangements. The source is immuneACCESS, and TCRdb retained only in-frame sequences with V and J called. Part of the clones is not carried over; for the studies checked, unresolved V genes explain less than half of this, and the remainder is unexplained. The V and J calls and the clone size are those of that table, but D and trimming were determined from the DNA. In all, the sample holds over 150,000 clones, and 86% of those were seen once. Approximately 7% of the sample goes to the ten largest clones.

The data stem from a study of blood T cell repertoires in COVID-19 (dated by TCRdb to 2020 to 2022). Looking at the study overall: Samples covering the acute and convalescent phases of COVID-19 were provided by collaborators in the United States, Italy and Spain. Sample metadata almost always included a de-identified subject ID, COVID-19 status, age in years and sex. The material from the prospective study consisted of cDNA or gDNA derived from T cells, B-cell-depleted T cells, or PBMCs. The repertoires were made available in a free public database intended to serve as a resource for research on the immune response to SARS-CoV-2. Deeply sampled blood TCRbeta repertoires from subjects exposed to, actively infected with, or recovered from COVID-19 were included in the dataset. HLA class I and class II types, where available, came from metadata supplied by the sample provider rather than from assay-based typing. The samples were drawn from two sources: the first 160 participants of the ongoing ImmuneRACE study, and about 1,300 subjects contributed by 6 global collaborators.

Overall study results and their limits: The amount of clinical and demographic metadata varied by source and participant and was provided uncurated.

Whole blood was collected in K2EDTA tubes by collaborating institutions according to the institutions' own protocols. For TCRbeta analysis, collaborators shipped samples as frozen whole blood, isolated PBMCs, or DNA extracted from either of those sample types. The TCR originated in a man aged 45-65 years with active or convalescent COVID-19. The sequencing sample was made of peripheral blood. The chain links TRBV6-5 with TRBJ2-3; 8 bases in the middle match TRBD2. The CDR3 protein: CASSPGGIPDTQYF. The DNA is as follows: TGTGCCAGCAGCCCGGGAGGGATCCCAGATACGCAGTATTTT.